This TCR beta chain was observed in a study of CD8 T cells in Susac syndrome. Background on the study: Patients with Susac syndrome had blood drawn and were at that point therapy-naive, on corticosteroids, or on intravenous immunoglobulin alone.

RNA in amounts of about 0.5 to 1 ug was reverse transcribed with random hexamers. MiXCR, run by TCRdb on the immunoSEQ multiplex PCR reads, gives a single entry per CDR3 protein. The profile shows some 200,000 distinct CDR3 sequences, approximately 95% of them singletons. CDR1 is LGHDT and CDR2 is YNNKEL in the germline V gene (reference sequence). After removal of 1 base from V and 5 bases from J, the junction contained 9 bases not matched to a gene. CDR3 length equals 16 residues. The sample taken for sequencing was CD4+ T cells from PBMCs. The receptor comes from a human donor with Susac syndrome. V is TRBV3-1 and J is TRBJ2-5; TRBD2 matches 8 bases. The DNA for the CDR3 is TGTGCCAGCAGCCAAGCCAGCGGGGCGGGGGGTGAGACCCAGTACTTC. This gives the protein CASSQASGAGGETQYF.